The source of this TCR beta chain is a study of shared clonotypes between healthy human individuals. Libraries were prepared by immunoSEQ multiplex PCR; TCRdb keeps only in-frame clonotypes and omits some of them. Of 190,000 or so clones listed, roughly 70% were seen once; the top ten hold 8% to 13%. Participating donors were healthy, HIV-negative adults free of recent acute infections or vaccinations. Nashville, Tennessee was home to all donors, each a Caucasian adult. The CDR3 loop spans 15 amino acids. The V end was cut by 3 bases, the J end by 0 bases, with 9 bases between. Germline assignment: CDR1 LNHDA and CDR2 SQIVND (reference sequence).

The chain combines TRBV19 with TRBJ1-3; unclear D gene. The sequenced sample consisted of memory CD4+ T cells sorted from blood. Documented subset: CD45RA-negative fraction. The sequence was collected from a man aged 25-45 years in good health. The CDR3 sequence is CASSITVTSGNTIYF. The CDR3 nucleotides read TGTGCCAGTAGTATCACCGTCACCTCTGGAAACACCATATATTTT.